What follows are 4 T cell receptor beta chains derived from one specimen sequenced in a study of blood T cell repertoires in COVID-19. Clones were sequenced by immunoSEQ multiplex PCR, and TCRdb holds only the in-frame ones, with some missing. The table includes about 110,000 clones, 75% to 90% detected once. Sequencing input: peripheral blood. These TCRs come from a woman over 75 with acute or convalescent COVID-19.

The rearrangement uses TRBV12-3 or TRBV12-4 and TRBJ2-5, with D maybe TRBD1 (5 bases). V lost 1 base, J lost 3 bases, and 6 bases lay in between. The CDR3 has 13 residues. The CDR3 loop is CASSLGQKETQYF. The CDR3 DNA reads as TGTGCCAGCAGTTTAGGACAGAAAGAGACCCAGTACTTC.

The V gene is TRBV6-4, the J gene TRBJ1-2; TRBD1 matches at 9 bases. J gave up 8 bases and V 5 bases, and 9 bases lay outside the gene matches. The CDR3 runs 14 residues. CDR1 MRHNA and CDR2 SNTAGT come from the germline V gene. CDR3 in amino acids: CASSPTGGAGGYTF. The CDR3 nucleotides are TGTGCCAGCAGTCCTACAGGGGGCGCGGGGGGCTACACCTTC.

The chain has TRBV6-5 and TRBJ2-7; D possibly corresponds to TRBD1 (5 bases). This CDR3 has 14 amino acids. Germline V gene data show CDR1 as MNHEY and CDR2 as SVGAGI. V gave up 0 bases and J gave up 3 bases, with 9 bases separating them. The DNA for the CDR3 is TGTGCCAGCAGTTACTCGCGACAGAGCTACGAGCAGTACTTC. This gives the protein CASSYSRQSYEQYF.

V and J are TRBV2 and TRBJ2-7, with 8 nucleotides matching TRBD2. CDR1 is SNHLY and CDR2 is FYNNEI in the germline V gene. V shed 11 bases, J shed 4 bases, and the junction held 10 bases outside the gene matches. This CDR3 has 13 residues. CDR3 in amino acids: CAGRPGGTYEQYF. CDR3 in DNA: TGTGCCGGCCGACCGGGGGGGACTTACGAGCAGTACTTC.